This passage covers 10 T cell receptor beta chains from one sample sequenced in a study of control samples from healthy donors and cancer patients. Sequenced by immunoSEQ multiplex PCR; TCRdb stores in-frame clones only, minus some. The sample comprises about 130,000 clones, roughly 89% of which are singletons, and roughly 6% rests with the top ten. Source material: blood. These receptor sequences come from a man aged 18 to 35 in good health.

This rearrangement joins TRBV5-1 to TRBJ1-1; the D is unclear. CDR1 and CDR2 from the germline V gene are SGHRS and YFSETQ. The CDR3 covers 12 residues. Trimming took off 6 bases at V and 1 base at J, with 7 bases between the two ends. In nucleotides, the CDR3 is TGCGCCAGCAAGACACAGAACACTGAAGCTTTCTTT. As protein: CASKTQNTEAFF.

The chain joins TRBV27 to TRBJ1-2; no definite D call. This CDR3 has 15 residues. Germline V gene sequence: CDR1 MNHEY, CDR2 SMNVEV (reference sequence). The ends were cut back, 5 bases at V and 0 bases at J, with 13 bases in the middle. DNA for the CDR3: TGTGCCAGCAGTCCCTCCAGTAGGGCTAACTATGGCTACACCTTC. Amino acids: CASSPSSRANYGYTF.

The chain employs TRBV6-5 and TRBJ1-2; 8 bases map to TRBD1. The ends lost 6 bases at V and 6 bases at J; junction bases unmatched: 6. The CDR3 is 13 amino acids. Germline CDR1 is MNHEY and CDR2 is SVGAGI. The DNA of the CDR3 is TGTGCCAGCAGGCGCACAGGGGGTAATGGCTACACCTTC. It translates to CASRRTGGNGYTF.

The rearrangement joins TRBV7-9 to TRBJ1-3; TRBD1 agrees at 8 bases. In germline, CDR1 is SEHNR, CDR2 FQNEAQ (reference sequence). The V gene end was trimmed by 4 bases and the J gene end by 2 bases; junction bases not matched to a gene: 1. The length of the CDR3 is 14 residues. CDR3 protein: CASSSTGAGNTIYF. The CDR3 coding sequence is TGTGCCAGCAGCTCGACAGGGGCTGGAAACACCATATATTTT.

This sequence joins TRBV3-1 (or the pseudogene TRBV3-2) and TRBJ1-2, with TRBD1 matching 11 bases. The V and J ends lost 4 bases and 8 bases, in that order; junction bases with no gene match: 9. CDR3 size: 15 residues. Per the germline V gene, CDR1 is LGHDT and CDR2 is YNNKEL (reference sequence). The CDR3 bases are TGTGCCAGCAGCCTATCCGGGACAGGGGGTTACGGCTACACCTTC. Translation gives CASSLSGTGGYGYTF.

The gene calls are TRBV14 and TRBJ2-5; weak D call: TRBD2 (5 bases). Between the trimmed V and J ends, which lost 4 bases and 4 bases, there was a span of 25 bases. Looked up from germline, CDR1 is SGHDN and CDR2 is FVKESK. The CDR3 spans 18 residues. The CDR3 sequence is CASSLRGRGLLPVETQYF. DNA of the CDR3: TGTGCCAGCAGCCTGCGAGGGAGAGGCCTCCTCCCCGTAGAGACCCAGTACTTC.

This clone was detected only once. V usage is TRBV5-1 and J usage is TRBJ2-5, with TRBD2 identical over 12 bases. Germline lookup yields CDR1 SGHRS and CDR2 YFSETQ. The CDR3 extends over 16 amino acids. The V gene end was trimmed by 0 bases and the J gene end by 2 bases; junction bases not matched to a gene: 2. This CDR3 is CASSLASGGAQETQYF. In nucleotides, the CDR3 is TGCGCCAGCAGCTTGGCTAGCGGGGGGGCTCAAGAGACCCAGTACTTC.

The chain couples TRBV9 to TRBJ2-1; 7 nucleotides agree with TRBD2. Trimming removed 3 bases from V and 6 bases from J; junction bases left unmatched: 9. The CDR3 has 15 amino acids. CDR1 SGDLS and CDR2 YYNGEE come from the germline V gene. The CDR3 here is CASSERGLSLNEQFF. The CDR3 DNA sequence: TGTGCCAGCAGCGAGAGGGGACTATCCCTCAATGAGCAGTTCTTC. The variable domain in full, with the rest retrieved from reference TRBV9 and TRBJ2-1, is DSGVTQTPKHLITATGQRVTLRCSPRSGDLSVYWYQQSLDQGLQFLIQYYNGEERAKGNILERFSAQQFPDLHSELNLSSLELGDSALYFCASSERGLSLNEQFFGPGTRLTVL.

This clone was recorded once. V gene TRBV5-4 combines with J gene TRBJ2-1, with no clear D. V was shortened by 1 base and J by 0 bases, with 11 bases between the two germline ends. Germline V gives CDR1 SGHNT, CDR2 YYREEE (reference sequence). The CDR3 covers 16 residues. The CDR3 protein is CASSLNRLGSYNEQFF. The CDR3 DNA sequence: TGTGCCAGCAGCTTGAATAGATTAGGCTCCTACAATGAGCAGTTCTTC.

The chain links TRBV27 to TRBJ2-3, with no clear D. Germline CDR1 MNHEY, CDR2 SMNVEV (reference sequence). The CDR3 is 13 residues long. Trimming cost V 1 base and J 2 bases, with 4 bases left between them. The CDR3 nucleotides read TGTGCCAGCAGTTTATTCCCCACAGATACGCAGTATTTT. Translated, it gives CASSLFPTDTQYF.